This T cell receptor (beta chain) stems from a study of regulatory T cells in long-lasting Graves disease. Both iRepertoire HTBI primers and Arm-PCR of CDR3 regions were used to build the TCR beta libraries. TCRdb reanalysed the multiplex PCR reads using MiXCR and keeps one entry per CDR3 protein. Seen here are 450,000 to 650,000 distinct CDR3 sequences, about 16% observed once, and the top ten hold 25%. Of note for this clonotype: Its antigen is as yet unknown.

Per germline, CDR1 MNHEY and CDR2 SVGEGT. CDR3 length: 15 amino acids. Between the trimmed V and J ends, which lost 5 bases and 6 bases, there was a span of 18 bases. Study findings and constraints: Persistent patients had more shared public clonotypes (approximately 2,700) than new patients (around 1,000).

Time point noted: newly diagnosed GD, antithyroid drugs for less than 3 months. Scientists built the TCR library using RNA that was extracted from PBMCs. These data also formed part of another study, on T cells in Graves' hyperthyroidism and ophthalmopathy.

This sequence joins TRBV6-2 or TRBV6-3 and TRBJ2-3, with D perhaps matching TRBD1 or TRBD2 (6 bases each). The receptor was derived from a woman aged 40 to 65 with Graves disease. The sample was peripheral blood mononuclear cells (PBMCs), taken at new diagnosis, from a patient treated with antithyroid drugs. CDR3: CASSDNRGAGDTQYF. The CDR3 DNA reads as TGTGCCAGCAGTGACAATAGGGGGGCTGGGGATACGCAGTATTTT.